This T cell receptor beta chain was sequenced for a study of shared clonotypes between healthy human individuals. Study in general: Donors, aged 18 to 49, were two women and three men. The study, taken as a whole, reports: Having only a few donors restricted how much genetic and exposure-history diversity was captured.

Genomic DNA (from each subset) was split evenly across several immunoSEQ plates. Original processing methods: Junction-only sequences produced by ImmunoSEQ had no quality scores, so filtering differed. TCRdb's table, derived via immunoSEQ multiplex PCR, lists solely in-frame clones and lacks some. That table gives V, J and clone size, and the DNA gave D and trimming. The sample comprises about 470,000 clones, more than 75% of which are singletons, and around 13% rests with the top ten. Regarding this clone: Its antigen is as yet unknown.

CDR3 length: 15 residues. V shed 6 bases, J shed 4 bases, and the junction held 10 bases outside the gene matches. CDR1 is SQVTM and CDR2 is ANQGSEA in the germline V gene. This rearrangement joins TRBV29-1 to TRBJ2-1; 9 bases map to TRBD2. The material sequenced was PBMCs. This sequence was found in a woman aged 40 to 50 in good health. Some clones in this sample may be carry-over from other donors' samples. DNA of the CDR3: TGCAGCGTCCGGACGCGGGAGGGTATTTACAATGAGCAGTTCTTC. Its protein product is CSVRTREGIYNEQFF.